This T cell receptor beta chain is from a study of T cells after yellow fever vaccination. The CDR3 has 15 residues. The germline CDR1 and CDR2 sequences are MNHEY and SMNVEV (reference sequence). V trimming: 6 bases; J trimming: 2 bases; junction bases outside the gene matches: 4. Making TCR cDNA involved 5'RACE template switching, which added UMIs and a universal primer site. MiXCR, applied by TCRdb to the 5' RACE reads, yields one record per CDR3 protein. The table has about 110,000 distinct CDR3 sequences, roughly 8.9% seen once. Many counts were recorded for this clonotype. This specimen consisted of CD8+ T cells sorted from PBMCs, obtained 45 days after the yellow fever booster vaccination. V and J are TRBV27 and TRBJ2-3; 11 bases line up with TRBD2. The sequence came from a man aged 25 to 40 who received the YFV17D yellow fever vaccine. The DNA for the CDR3 is TGTGCCAGCAGCCTAGCGGGAGGTATCACAGATACGCAGTATTTT. The encoded protein is CASSLAGGITDTQYF.